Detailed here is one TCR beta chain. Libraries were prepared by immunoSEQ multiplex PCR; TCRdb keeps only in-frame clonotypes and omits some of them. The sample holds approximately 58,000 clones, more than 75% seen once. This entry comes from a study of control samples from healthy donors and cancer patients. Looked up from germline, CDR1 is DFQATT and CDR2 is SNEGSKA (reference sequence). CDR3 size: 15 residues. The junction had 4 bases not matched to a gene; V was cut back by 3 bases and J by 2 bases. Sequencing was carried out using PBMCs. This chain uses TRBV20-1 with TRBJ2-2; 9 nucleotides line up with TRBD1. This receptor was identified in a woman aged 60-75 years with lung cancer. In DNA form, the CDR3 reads TGCAGTGCTAGTTGGGGACAGGGTAACACCGGGGAGCTGTTTTTT. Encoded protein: CSASWGQGNTGELFF.